Listed below are T cell receptor beta chains from one sample, sequenced in a study of cytomegalovirus exposure and HLA in healthy donors. The assay was immunoSEQ multiplex PCR, and TCRdb's table has in-frame clones only and misses some. Here the sample spans 180,000 or so clones, 65% to 75% being singletons. Sequences were obtained from PBMCs. The receptors originated from a human donor in good health. Both conserved end residues are part of each CDR3. A D gene is named only where the DNA matches it firmly. Clone size is shown for a subset of rows, as once, few, many or a class of expanded clone.

size	D	V	J	CDR3	DNA
.	TRBD1	TRBV5-1	TRBJ1-2	CASSPSDREGHGYTF	TGCGCCAGCAGCCCGTCGGACAGGGAAGGCCATGGCTACACCTTC
.	.	TRBV18	TRBJ1-2	CASSPPVRDPYGYTF	TGTGCCAGCTCACCGCCGGTCCGGGATCCTTATGGCTACACCTTC
.	TRBD1	TRBV15	TRBJ1-4	CATSRGQGNEKLFF	TGTGCCACCAGCAGGGGACAGGGTAATGAAAAACTGTTTTTT
.	.	TRBV6-6	TRBJ2-2	CASSESTEGTGELFF	TGTGCCAGCAGCGAGTCTACCGAGGGCACCGGGGAGCTGTTTTTT
.	TRBD1	TRBV19	TRBJ1-1	CASSIPQGLIYEAFF	TGTGCCAGTAGTATCCCACAGGGGCTAATATATGAAGCTTTCTTT
.	.	TRBV4-3	TRBJ1-2	CASSQADRMGHGYTF	TGCGCCAGCAGCCAAGCCGACAGGATGGGACATGGCTACACCTTC
.	.	TRBV30	TRBJ1-5	CAWSVSPTTVSNQPQHF	TGTGCCTGGAGTGTATCCCCCACAACAGTTAGCAATCAGCCCCAGCATTTT
.	TRBD2	TRBV2	TRBJ2-7	CASMGGWTSGGNEQYF	TGTGCCAGCATGGGCGGTTGGACTAGCGGGGGTAACGAGCAGTACTTC
.	TRBD2	TRBV11-1	TRBJ2-1	CASSFSASGSSYNEQFF	TGTGCCAGCAGCTTTTCGGCTAGCGGTAGCTCCTACAATGAGCAGTTCTTC
.	.	TRBV5-1	TRBJ2-5	CASSLGLSGETQYF	TGCGCCAGCAGCTTGGGACTTTCGGGGGAGACCCAGTACTTC
.	.	TRBV18	TRBJ2-3	CASSVSTGSPDTQYF	TGTGCCAGCTCAGTATCCACAGGTAGCCCAGATACGCAGTATTTT
few	TRBD1	TRBV5-1	TRBJ1-3	CASSFLTGAGNTIYF	TGCGCCAGCAGCTTCCTCACAGGGGCTGGAAACACCATATATTTT
.	.	TRBV19	TRBJ1-2	CASRVTGDYGYTF	TGTGCCAGCCGCGTGACAGGAGACTATGGCTACACCTTC
.	.	TRBV23-1	TRBJ1-3	CASSQTGETGNTIYF	TGCGCCAGCAGTCAAACGGGGGAGACTGGAAACACCATATATTTT
.	.	TRBV2	TRBJ1-6	CASSDGGLSPLHF	TGTGCCAGCAGTGACGGCGGGCTTTCACCCCTCCACTTT
.	.	TRBV4-2	TRBJ1-3	CASSQERNSGNTIYF	TGTGCCAGCAGCCAAGAGAGGAACTCTGGAAACACCATATATTTT
.	.	TRBV5-1	TRBJ1-1	CAGSFPGRGTEAFF	TGCGCCGGCAGCTTCCCAGGTCGGGGCACTGAAGCTTTCTTT
.	TRBD1	TRBV19	TRBJ1-2	CASSQRTGGFYGYTF	TGTGCCAGTAGTCAGAGGACAGGGGGTTTTTATGGCTACACCTTC
.	TRBD1	TRBV18	TRBJ2-7	CASSPRQGGIIVSRYEQYF	TGTGCCAGCTCACCTAGGCAAGGGGGCATCATCGTCTCCCGCTACGAGCAGTACTTC
few	.	TRBV20-1	TRBJ1-2	CSASGGYTF	TGCAGTGCTTCAGGTGGCTACACCTTC
.	TRBD2	TRBV4-1	TRBJ2-7	CASSQATSGVSYEQYF	TGCGCCAGCAGCCAAGCGACTAGCGGGGTTTCCTACGAGCAGTACTTC
.	TRBD2	TRBV10-3	TRBJ2-7	CAITQELAGGHEQYF	TGTGCCATCACACAGGAACTAGCGGGGGGGCACGAGCAGTACTTC
once	TRBD2	TRBV5-6	TRBJ2-7	CASRSGGAYEQYF	TGTGCCAGCAGGAGCGGGGGGGCGTACGAGCAGTACTTC
few	TRBD1	TRBV27	TRBJ1-1	CASKGAGGTEAFF	TGTGCCAGCAAGGGGGCAGGGGGGACTGAAGCTTTCTTT
.	.	TRBV6-5	TRBJ1-1	CASSPTANTEAFF	TGTGCCAGCAGCCCTACAGCGAACACTGAAGCTTTCTTT
.	.	TRBV7-9	TRBJ1-5	CASSLYRGRGDSNQPQHF	TGTGCCAGCAGCTTATATCGGGGCAGGGGTGATAGCAATCAGCCCCAGCATTTT
.	TRBD2	TRBV7-2	TRBJ2-1	CASSLALSSGGADEQFF	TGTGCCAGCAGCTTAGCGCTGTCTAGCGGGGGGGCAGATGAGCAGTTCTTC
.	.	TRBV21-1	TRBJ2-1	CASSTQYNEQFF	TGTGCCAGCAGCACCCAGTACAATGAGCAGTTCTTC
.	TRBD1	TRBV4-3	TRBJ2-1	CASSQDVAQGSYNEQFF	TGCGCCAGCAGCCAAGATGTGGCACAGGGGTCATACAATGAGCAGTTCTTC
.	.	TRBV6-5	TRBJ1-2	CASSSGLPGYTF	TGTGCCAGCAGTTCCGGACTTCCGGGCTACACCTTC
once	TRBD1	TRBV12-5	TRBJ2-3	CASVDRQITDTQYF	TGTGCTAGTGTGGACAGGCAAATCACAGATACGCAGTATTTT
few	.	TRBV15	TRBJ1-4	CATSREAIGDEKLFF	TGTGCCACCAGCAGAGAGGCCATAGGGGATGAAAAACTGTTTTTT
.	.	TRBV4-1	TRBJ1-1	CASSQGMGANTEASF	TGCGCCAGCAGCCAAGGGATGGGGGCGAACACTGAAGCTTCCTTT
.	.	TRBV7-9	TRBJ2-3	CASSLPEDTQYF	TGTGCCAGCAGCTTACCCGAGGATACGCAGTATTTT
.	.	TRBV7-2	TRBJ2-7	CASSFGSADSYEQYF	TGTGCCAGCAGCTTCGGGTCAGCAGACTCCTACGAGCAGTACTTC
.	TRBD1	TRBV15	TRBJ1-5	CATSRDRIGQPQHF	TGTGCCACCAGCCGGGACAGAATTGGTCAGCCCCAGCATTTT
.	.	TRBV18	TRBJ2-7	CASSPTGYEQYF	TGTGCCAGCTCACCAACAGGGTACGAGCAGTACTTC
.	.	TRBV6-6	TRBJ2-7	CASSYLTAGHEQYF	TGTGCCAGCAGTTACCTTACGGCGGGACACGAGCAGTACTTC
few	TRBD1	TRBV27	TRBJ1-2	CASSSLMGTDVSNYGYTF	TGTGCCAGCAGTTCACTCATGGGGACAGATGTTTCTAACTATGGCTACACCTTC
.	.	TRBV27	TRBJ1-2	CASSLWGGLNGYTF	TGTGCCAGCAGTTTATGGGGGGGGCTTAATGGCTACACCTTC
.	.	TRBV7-9	TRBJ1-2	CASSPSSDRLAYGYTF	TGTGCCAGCAGCCCATCTTCAGACAGGCTGGCCTATGGCTACACCTTC
few	.	TRBV5-4	TRBJ2-1	CASSLPRGQFNEQFF	TGTGCCAGCAGCTTGCCCCGGGGTCAATTCAATGAGCAGTTCTTC
.	TRBD2	TRBV7-2	TRBJ2-1	CASSLGGGGNEQFF	TGTGCCAGCAGCTTAGGCGGGGGGGGCAATGAGCAGTTCTTC
.	TRBD1	TRBV9	TRBJ1-1	CASSPTGAGAEAFF	TGTGCCAGCAGCCCGACAGGGGCCGGGGCTGAAGCTTTCTTT
few	.	TRBV9	TRBJ1-1	CASSASLNTEAFF	TGTGCCAGCAGCGCATCCCTGAACACTGAAGCTTTCTTT
.	.	TRBV12-5	TRBJ1-3	CASGLVAGNTIYF	TGTGCTAGTGGTTTGGTAGCCGGAAACACCATATATTTT
.	.	TRBV13	TRBJ2-1	CASSGLGDEQFF	TGTGCCAGCAGCGGGCTCGGGGATGAGCAGTTCTTC
few	TRBD1	TRBV5-6	TRBJ2-7	CASSPGQGNEQYF	TGTGCCAGCAGCCCGGGACAGGGGAACGAGCAGTACTTC
few	TRBD1	TRBV7-9	TRBJ2-7	CASSSSGTGGYEQYF	TGTGCCAGCAGCTCTTCCGGGACAGGGGGCTACGAGCAGTACTTC
.	.	TRBV18	TRBJ1-2	CASSPPQDSYGYTF	TGTGCCAGCTCACCACCCCAGGACAGCTATGGCTACACCTTC
.	TRBD2	TRBV4-2	TRBJ2-4	CASSRTEKTSGDRNIQYF	TGTGCCAGCAGCCGAACCGAGAAAACTAGCGGGGACAGAAACATTCAGTACTTC
.	.	TRBV5-1	TRBJ1-6	CASSSGQDNSPLHF	TGCGCCAGCAGCTCGGGACAAGATAATTCACCCCTCCACTTT